This passage covers 17 T cell receptor beta chains from one sample sequenced in a study of blood T cell repertoires in COVID-19. Repertoires were generated with immunoSEQ multiplex PCR, while TCRdb's copy carries only in-frame clones and drops some. The sample carries over 200,000 clones, about 89% recorded once. The source material was peripheral blood. The receptors stem from a man aged 55 to 69 who had recovered from COVID-19.

The chain is built from TRBV3-1 (or the pseudogene TRBV3-2) and TRBJ1-2; tentatively, D is TRBD1 (6 bases). Germline CDR1 is LGHDT and CDR2 is YNNKEL (reference sequence). This CDR3 spans 15 amino acids. V dropped 4 bases and J dropped 5 bases, with 17 bases sitting between them. The DNA for the CDR3 is TGTGCCAGCAGCCCTCCTGGACAGACTCGGTATGGCTACACCTTC. It yields the protein CASSPPGQTRYGYTF.

The chain uses TRBV5-8 and TRBJ2-3, with 14 bases identical to TRBD2. Germline loops: CDR1 SGHTS, CDR2 YDEGEE. CDR3 length: 18 amino acids. V was pared by 7 bases and J by 3 bases, with 13 bases of the junction left unmatched. CDR3 sequence: CASRRGPRTSGGTDTQYF. DNA for the CDR3: TGTGCCAGCCGACGAGGGCCCCGGACTAGCGGGGGGACAGATACGCAGTATTTT.

The gene calls are TRBV20-1 and TRBJ2-1; 12 bases line up with TRBD2. The CDR3 is 14 amino acids. V lost 3 bases to trimming and J lost 8 bases; unmatched junction nucleotides: 5. Looked up from germline, CDR1 is DFQATT and CDR2 is SNEGSKA (reference sequence). As DNA, the CDR3 is TGCAGTGCTAGTACTAGCGGGAGGTCCCATGAGCAGTTCTTC. This codes for CSASTSGRSHEQFF.

The DNA for the CDR3 is TGTGCCAGCAGTGAAGCGTACAGGGGCGGCTACACCTTC. It translates to CASSEAYRGGYTF. This rearrangement joins TRBV6-1 to TRBJ1-2; 7 nucleotides align to TRBD1. The J segment lost 8 bases and the V segment lost 0 bases, leaving 3 bases of the junction unmatched. The CDR3 covers 13 residues. CDR1 is MNHNS and CDR2 is SASEGT in the germline V gene.

This chain connects TRBV5-6 to TRBJ2-7; 9 bases align to TRBD2. The trim removed 3 bases at V and 2 bases at J, leaving 6 bases unmatched. The V gene's germline CDR1 is SGHDT and CDR2 YYEEEE. The CDR3 has 15 amino acids. CDR3 bases: TGTGCCAGCAGCTGGCTGACTAGCGGTACCTACGAGCAGTACTTC. This gives the protein CASSWLTSGTYEQYF. Together with reference TRBV5-6 and TRBJ2-7, the CDR3 gives the full variable domain: DAGVTQSPTHLIKTRGQQVTLRCSPKSGHDTVSWYQQALGQGPQFIFQYYEEEERQRGNFPDRFSGHQFPNYSSELNVNALLLGDSALYLCASSWLTSGTYEQYFGPGTRLTVT.

The rearrangement links TRBV20-1 to TRBJ1-1, with a possible D match to TRBD1 (5 bases). V shed 3 bases and J shed 4 bases, with 12 bases lying between them. The CDR3 contains 13 residues. Germline values: CDR1 DFQATT, CDR2 SNEGSKA (reference sequence). Here the CDR3 reads CSASNDGGTEAFF. The CDR3, as DNA: TGCAGTGCTAGTAATGACGGGGGCACTGAAGCTTTCTTT.

This chain connects TRBV19 to TRBJ2-7; D is perhaps TRBD1 (6 bases). The CDR3 is 15 amino acids. Trimming cost V 5 bases and J 7 bases, with 21 bases left between them. Germline V gene lookup returns CDR1 LNHDA and CDR2 SQIVND (reference sequence). The CDR3 region is CASSVQQGLSGEQYF. Written as DNA, the CDR3 is TGTGCCAGTAGTGTCCAACAGGGATTATCGGGAGAGCAGTACTTC.

V usage is TRBV11-3 and J usage is TRBJ2-5; the match to TRBD1 covers 7 bases. CDR1 and CDR2 (germline): SGHNT, YENEEA. The CDR3 spans 13 residues. V gave up 5 bases and J gave up 1 base; unmatched junction bases: 1. Here the CDR3 DNA reads TGTGCCAGCAGCAGGGGGCCCCAAGAGACCCAGTACTTC. Protein: CASSRGPQETQYF. The whole variable domain, remainder taken from reference TRBV11-3 and TRBJ2-5, is EAGVVQSPRYKIIEKKQPVAFWCNPISGHNTLYWYLQNLGQGPELLIRYENEEAVDDSQLPKDRFSAERLKGVDSTLKIQPAELGDSAVYLCASSRGPQETQYFGPGTRLLVL.

The chain carries TRBV5-4 and TRBJ2-7; TRBD1 is a possible D gene (6 bases). The CDR3 loop spans 15 amino acids. Germline V gene sequence: CDR1 SGHNT, CDR2 YYREEE (reference sequence). V was pared by 0 bases and J by 1 base, with 11 bases between. Here the CDR3 reads CASSLEETGSYEQYF. The CDR3 DNA reads TGTGCCAGCAGCTTGGAGGAGACAGGATCCTACGAGCAGTACTTC.

A note on this clone: Different DNA sequences within this sample yield the same CDR3. The gene calls are TRBV6-5 and TRBJ2-5, with D possibly being TRBD1 (6 bases). The CDR3 extends over 13 amino acids. Trimming took off 6 bases at V and 4 bases at J, with 12 bases between the two ends. Germline values: CDR1 MNHEY, CDR2 SVGAGI. The CDR3, as DNA: TGTGCCAGCAGGTTGACAGGATCAGAGACCCAGTACTTC. Translated: CASRLTGSETQYF.

V gene TRBV3-1 (or the pseudogene TRBV3-2) combines with J gene TRBJ2-7; TRBD2 agrees at 7 bases. The CDR3 length is 15 residues. V shed 4 bases and J 2 bases; nucleotides not matched to a gene: 8. The germline V gene has CDR1 LGHDT and CDR2 YNNKEL (reference sequence). The CDR3 sequence is CASSLDSGHTYEQYF. The DNA for the CDR3 is TGTGCCAGCAGCCTAGATAGCGGGCATACCTACGAGCAGTACTTC.

This chain connects TRBV27 to TRBJ2-7, with TRBD2 identical over 11 bases. The germline V gene has CDR1 MNHEY and CDR2 SMNVEV (reference sequence). V shed 6 bases and J 2 bases; nucleotides not matched to a gene: 6. The CDR3 loop spans 15 amino acids. The CDR3 reads CASRHTSGGTYEQYF. CDR3 in DNA: TGTGCCAGCAGACACACTAGCGGGGGTACCTACGAGCAGTACTTC.

The chain's CDR3 is CSDNSGQAGGYTF. CDR3 bases: TGCAGCGACAACTCGGGACAGGCGGGCGGCTACACCTTC. The rearrangement links TRBV29-1 to TRBJ1-2; 8 bases map to TRBD1. Trimming took 7 bases from V and 8 from J; bases not matched to a gene: 12. The CDR3 sequence is 13 residues long. The germline V gene encodes CDR1 SQVTM and CDR2 ANQGSEA.

The chain recombines TRBV7-2 with TRBJ2-7; possibly TRBD2 for D (6 bases). Germline V gene data show CDR1 as SGHTA and CDR2 as FQGNSA. Trimming stripped 6 bases from V and 0 bases from J, with 15 bases between. The CDR3 contains 15 residues. The CDR3 protein is CASRVRDWSSYEQYF. The DNA of the CDR3 is TGTGCCAGCAGGGTACGGGACTGGAGCTCCTACGAGCAGTACTTC.

The V gene is TRBV4-1, the J gene TRBJ1-1; D is perhaps TRBD1 (6 bases). The V gene's germline CDR1 is MGHRA and CDR2 YSYEKL. The V and J ends lost 2 bases and 8 bases respectively, with 12 bases between them. The CDR3 covers 13 residues. CDR3 loop: CASSQRVDREAFF. CDR3 sequence (DNA): TGCGCCAGCAGCCAAAGAGTAGACAGGGAAGCTTTCTTT.

The V call is TRBV5-1, the J call TRBJ2-7; 11 bases align to TRBD1. CDR1 is SGHRS, CDR2 YFSETQ, per germline. The CDR3 is made up of 15 amino acids. V shed 7 bases and J 5 bases; nucleotides not matched to a gene: 11. DNA for the CDR3: TGCGCCAGCGGCATACGGACAGGGGGCCCGAACGAGCAGTACTTC. Its translation: CASGIRTGGPNEQYF.

The rearrangement uses TRBV18 and TRBJ2-7, with TRBD1 matching 7 bases. The CDR3 is 13 amino acids. Germline V CDR1 and CDR2: KGHSH, LQKENI. V lost 7 bases and J lost 9; bases outside the gene matches: 12. The CDR3 is CASFDGTVHRQYF. DNA of the CDR3: TGTGCCAGCTTTGACGGGACAGTACATCGGCAGTACTTC. The variable domain in full, completed from reference TRBV18 and TRBJ2-7, reads NAGVMQNPRHLVRRRGQEARLRCSPMKGHSHVYWYRQLPEEGLKFMVYLQKENIIDESGMPKERFSAEFPKEGPSILRIQQVVRGDSAAYFCASFDGTVHRQYFGPGTRLTVT.